This is a list of T cell receptor beta chains from one sample in a study of PD-1 blockade in classical Hodgkin lymphoma. Profiling relied on immunoSEQ multiplex PCR, and the TCRdb table lists in-frame clones only, not all of them. Of roughly 25,000 clones detected, less than 75% appear once; the ten largest clones hold roughly 29%. The specimen comprised peripheral blood mononuclear cells (PBMCs), sampled before the fourth cycle of nivolumab. These receptors came from a human donor with classical Hodgkin lymphoma. The CDR3 runs from the conserved cysteine through the conserved F or W. Fields, in order: J gene, D gene, clone size, V gene, CDR3 protein, CDR3 DNA. A D gene is named only where the DNA matches it firmly. Rows may omit the clone size; those that give it use once, few, many or a size class.

J gene: TRBJ1-2
D gene: TRBD1
clone size: .
V gene: TRBV28
CDR3 protein: CASSLDRTGRLDYGYTF
CDR3 DNA: TGTGCCAGCAGTTTAGATAGGACAGGACGATTGGACTATGGCTACACCTTC

J gene: TRBJ1-6
D gene: .
clone size: .
V gene: TRBV11-1
CDR3 protein: CASSLAGMSPLHF
CDR3 DNA: TGTGCCAGCAGCTTAGCGGGAATGTCACCCCTCCACTTT

J gene: TRBJ1-1
D gene: .
clone size: .
V gene: TRBV7-9
CDR3 protein: CASSGLLGDTEAFF
CDR3 DNA: TGTGCCAGCAGCGGCCTTTTGGGGGACACTGAAGCTTTCTTT

J gene: TRBJ2-6
D gene: .
clone size: .
V gene: TRBV18
CDR3 protein: CASSPGTGANVLTF
CDR3 DNA: TGTGCCAGCTCACCGGGGACCGGGGCCAACGTCCTGACTTTC

J gene: TRBJ1-5
D gene: .
clone size: few
V gene: TRBV19
CDR3 protein: CASSAMYQPQHF
CDR3 DNA: TGTGCCAGTAGTGCAATGTATCAGCCCCAGCATTTT

J gene: TRBJ1-2
D gene: TRBD1
clone size: .
V gene: TRBV28
CDR3 protein: CASSPTGTVNGYTF
CDR3 DNA: TGTGCCAGCAGTCCGACCGGGACAGTAAATGGCTACACCTTC

J gene: TRBJ2-3
D gene: .
clone size: .
V gene: TRBV7-2
CDR3 protein: CASSSDTAGGTDTQYF
CDR3 DNA: TGTGCCAGCAGCTCCGACACGGCAGGGGGCACAGATACGCAGTATTTT

J gene: TRBJ2-1
D gene: TRBD1
clone size: .
V gene: TRBV11-3
CDR3 protein: CASSLGTVFNGVQFF
CDR3 DNA: TGTGCCAGCAGCTTGGGGACAGTCTTCAATGGGGTACAGTTCTTC

J gene: TRBJ2-1
D gene: .
clone size: .
V gene: TRBV27
CDR3 protein: CASSLSRDTYNEQFF
CDR3 DNA: TGTGCCAGCAGTTTAAGCCGGGACACCTACAATGAGCAGTTCTTC

J gene: TRBJ1-1
D gene: .
clone size: .
V gene: TRBV7-2
CDR3 protein: CASRGGAGGTEAFF
CDR3 DNA: TGTGCCAGCAGGGGTGGGGCAGGAGGGACTGAAGCTTTCTTT

J gene: TRBJ2-3
D gene: TRBD2
clone size: .
V gene: TRBV4-1
CDR3 protein: CASSHLSGGANTDTQYF
CDR3 DNA: TGCGCCAGCAGCCACCTCAGCGGGGGGGCCAACACAGATACGCAGTATTTT

J gene: TRBJ1-5
D gene: .
clone size: .
V gene: TRBV7-9
CDR3 protein: CASSLEVTQPQHF
CDR3 DNA: TGTGCCAGCAGCTTAGAGGTGACTCAGCCCCAGCATTTT

J gene: TRBJ2-5
D gene: .
clone size: .
V gene: TRBV6-5
CDR3 protein: CASSYSNFQETQYF
CDR3 DNA: TGTGCCAGCAGTTACTCGAACTTCCAAGAGACCCAGTACTTC

J gene: TRBJ1-2
D gene: TRBD1
clone size: .
V gene: TRBV18
CDR3 protein: CASSPIDRVQSYGYTF
CDR3 DNA: TGTGCCAGCTCACCAATCGACAGGGTTCAGTCTTATGGCTACACCTTC

J gene: TRBJ1-1
D gene: TRBD1
clone size: .
V gene: TRBV2
CDR3 protein: CASRQPGQGEAFF
CDR3 DNA: TGTGCCAGCAGGCAACCGGGACAGGGGGAAGCTTTCTTT

J gene: TRBJ2-1
D gene: .
clone size: .
V gene: TRBV2
CDR3 protein: CASSVGDPYYNEQFF
CDR3 DNA: TGTGCCAGCAGTGTCGGGGACCCGTATTACAATGAGCAGTTCTTC

J gene: TRBJ2-7
D gene: TRBD2
clone size: .
V gene: TRBV11-2
CDR3 protein: CASRPTSLSSYEQYF
CDR3 DNA: TGTGCCAGCAGACCGACTAGCCTGAGCTCCTACGAGCAGTACTTC

J gene: TRBJ1-5
D gene: .
clone size: .
V gene: TRBV27
CDR3 protein: CASSPQTGSIGPQHF
CDR3 DNA: TGTGCCAGCAGTCCACAAACAGGGTCAATTGGGCCCCAGCATTTT

J gene: TRBJ1-2
D gene: .
clone size: .
V gene: TRBV5-4
CDR3 protein: CASSFLREDNYGYTF
CDR3 DNA: TGTGCCAGCAGCTTCCTGAGGGAGGATAACTATGGCTACACCTTC

J gene: TRBJ2-2
D gene: .
clone size: many
V gene: TRBV9
CDR3 protein: CASRPTRSGTGELFF
CDR3 DNA: TGTGCCAGCAGACCTACTAGGTCTGGCACCGGGGAGCTGTTTTTT

J gene: TRBJ2-7
D gene: .
clone size: .
V gene: TRBV9
CDR3 protein: CASTGYLSYEQYF
CDR3 DNA: TGTGCCAGTACGGGGTACCTTTCCTACGAGCAGTACTTC

J gene: TRBJ1-1
D gene: .
clone size: .
V gene: TRBV5-4
CDR3 protein: CASSPGGISEAFF
CDR3 DNA: TGTGCCAGCAGCCCTGGGGGCATCTCTGAAGCTTTCTTT

J gene: TRBJ2-6
D gene: .
clone size: .
V gene: TRBV6-1
CDR3 protein: CASDKQLSGANVLTF
CDR3 DNA: TGTGCCAGCGATAAACAGCTGTCTGGGGCCAACGTCCTGACTTTC

J gene: TRBJ1-2
D gene: .
clone size: .
V gene: TRBV28
CDR3 protein: CASTERSRVKGYTF
CDR3 DNA: TGTGCCAGCACCGAAAGGAGTAGGGTGAAGGGCTACACCTTC

J gene: TRBJ1-1
D gene: .
clone size: few
V gene: TRBV6-1
CDR3 protein: CASSERQETTEAFF
CDR3 DNA: TGTGCCAGCAGTGAGAGACAGGAGACCACTGAAGCTTTCTTT

J gene: TRBJ1-6
D gene: .
clone size: .
V gene: TRBV15
CDR3 protein: CATSRDKWGSPLHF
CDR3 DNA: TGTGCCACCAGCAGAGATAAGTGGGGTTCACCCCTCCACTTT

J gene: TRBJ2-6
D gene: TRBD1
clone size: .
V gene: TRBV7-8
CDR3 protein: CASSLEGRGHSGANVLTF
CDR3 DNA: TGTGCCAGCAGCTTAGAGGGCAGGGGGCACTCTGGGGCCAACGTCCTGACTTTC

J gene: TRBJ1-2
D gene: .
clone size: .
V gene: TRBV6-6
CDR3 protein: CASSMAQFSPSGYTF
CDR3 DNA: TGTGCCAGCAGTATGGCTCAGTTCAGCCCGAGTGGCTACACCTTC

J gene: TRBJ1-4
D gene: .
clone size: .
V gene: TRBV20-1
CDR3 protein: CSARGRQLFF
CDR3 DNA: TGCAGTGCTAGAGGCAGGCAACTGTTTTTT

J gene: TRBJ2-1
D gene: .
clone size: .
V gene: TRBV7-9
CDR3 protein: CASSLAPGGAPFF
CDR3 DNA: TGTGCCAGCAGCTTAGCGCCCGGGGGCGCCCCGTTCTTC

J gene: TRBJ2-2
D gene: .
clone size: .
V gene: TRBV7-6
CDR3 protein: CASSWGTVNTGELFF
CDR3 DNA: TGTGCCAGCAGCTGGGGGACGGTGAACACCGGGGAGCTGTTTTTT

J gene: TRBJ2-3
D gene: .
clone size: .
V gene: TRBV9
CDR3 protein: CASSVSIAETDTQYF
CDR3 DNA: TGTGCCAGCAGCGTAAGTATAGCGGAAACAGATACGCAGTATTTT

J gene: TRBJ1-5
D gene: .
clone size: .
V gene: TRBV4-1
CDR3 protein: CASSQDPAGGWPQHF
CDR3 DNA: TGCGCCAGCAGCCAAGACCCGGCGGGGGGCTGGCCCCAGCATTTT

J gene: TRBJ2-1
D gene: TRBD2
clone size: .
V gene: TRBV19
CDR3 protein: CASSIGRGGFNEQFF
CDR3 DNA: TGTGCCAGTAGTATAGGGCGGGGGGGATTCAATGAGCAGTTCTTC

J gene: TRBJ1-3
D gene: .
clone size: .
V gene: TRBV5-1
CDR3 protein: CASSPGLGGGNTIYF
CDR3 DNA: TGCGCCAGCAGCCCAGGACTGGGGGGTGGAAACACCATATATTTT

J gene: TRBJ1-4
D gene: .
clone size: .
V gene: TRBV6-6
CDR3 protein: CASSYSGATNEKLFF
CDR3 DNA: TGTGCCAGCAGTTACTCGGGTGCAACTAATGAAAAACTGTTTTTT

J gene: TRBJ2-3
D gene: .
clone size: .
V gene: TRBV6-6
CDR3 protein: CASSWASPDDTQYF
CDR3 DNA: TGTGCCAGCAGTTGGGCTTCACCCGACGATACGCAGTATTTT

J gene: TRBJ1-3
D gene: .
clone size: .
V gene: TRBV29-1
CDR3 protein: CSAERQDGNTIYF
CDR3 DNA: TGCAGCGCCGAGAGACAGGATGGAAACACCATATATTTT

J gene: TRBJ2-1
D gene: .
clone size: few
V gene: TRBV4-1
CDR3 protein: CASSQDITGFYNEQFF
CDR3 DNA: TGCGCCAGCAGCCAAGATATAACAGGGTTTTACAATGAGCAGTTCTTC

J gene: TRBJ2-1
D gene: .
clone size: .
V gene: TRBV5-1
CDR3 protein: CASSLDATAAYNEQFF
CDR3 DNA: TGCGCCAGCAGCTTGGACGCGACAGCGGCCTACAATGAGCAGTTCTTC

J gene: TRBJ2-1
D gene: .
clone size: few
V gene: TRBV5-4
CDR3 protein: CASSQGVHQQFF
CDR3 DNA: TGCGCCAGCAGCCAAGGGGTTCATCAGCAGTTCTTC

J gene: TRBJ2-3
D gene: TRBD2
clone size: .
V gene: TRBV9
CDR3 protein: CASQGLAGTPQYF
CDR3 DNA: TGTGCCAGCCAGGGACTAGCGGGGACTCCGCAGTATTTT

J gene: TRBJ1-1
D gene: .
clone size: .
V gene: TRBV25-1
CDR3 protein: CASSYGRGNTEAFF
CDR3 DNA: TGTGCCAGCAGTTATGGCAGGGGGAACACTGAAGCTTTCTTT

J gene: TRBJ1-1
D gene: .
clone size: once
V gene: TRBV5-1
CDR3 protein: CASSLSGANTEAFF
CDR3 DNA: TGCGCCAGCAGCTTGTCGGGGGCGAACACTGAAGCTTTCTTT

J gene: TRBJ2-3
D gene: .
clone size: .
V gene: TRBV7-9
CDR3 protein: CASSSSQRRSTDTKYF
CDR3 DNA: TGTGCCAGCAGCTCGTCCCAGCGCCGTAGCACAGATACGAAGTATTTT

J gene: TRBJ2-1
D gene: .
clone size: few
V gene: TRBV7-2
CDR3 protein: CASSPGPIRTNEQFF
CDR3 DNA: TGTGCCAGCAGCCCGGGACCTATTAGGACCAATGAGCAGTTCTTC

J gene: TRBJ1-2
D gene: .
clone size: .
V gene: TRBV6-1
CDR3 protein: CATGGGSPSYGYTF
CDR3 DNA: TGTGCCACCGGGGGGGGTTCGCCGTCCTATGGCTACACCTTC

J gene: TRBJ2-2
D gene: .
clone size: .
V gene: TRBV7-9
CDR3 protein: CASRFGTGELFF
CDR3 DNA: TGTGCCAGCAGGTTTGGCACCGGGGAGCTGTTTTTT

J gene: TRBJ2-1
D gene: .
clone size: .
V gene: TRBV6-6
CDR3 protein: CASSPDNYNEQFF
CDR3 DNA: TGTGCCAGCAGCCCCGACAACTACAATGAGCAGTTCTTC

J gene: TRBJ2-1
D gene: .
clone size: .
V gene: TRBV27
CDR3 protein: CASSSSGDFGNEQFF
CDR3 DNA: TGTGCCAGCAGTTCTTCCGGGGATTTTGGCAATGAGCAGTTCTTC

J gene: TRBJ2-2
D gene: TRBD2
clone size: .
V gene: TRBV29-1
CDR3 protein: CSVEQAGGTSGELFF
CDR3 DNA: TGCAGCGTTGAACAGGCGGGGGGGACTTCCGGGGAGCTGTTTTTT

J gene: TRBJ2-1
D gene: .
clone size: .
V gene: TRBV7-3
CDR3 protein: CASSLIGSSYNEQFF
CDR3 DNA: TGTGCCAGCAGCTTAATCGGGAGCTCCTACAATGAGCAGTTCTTC